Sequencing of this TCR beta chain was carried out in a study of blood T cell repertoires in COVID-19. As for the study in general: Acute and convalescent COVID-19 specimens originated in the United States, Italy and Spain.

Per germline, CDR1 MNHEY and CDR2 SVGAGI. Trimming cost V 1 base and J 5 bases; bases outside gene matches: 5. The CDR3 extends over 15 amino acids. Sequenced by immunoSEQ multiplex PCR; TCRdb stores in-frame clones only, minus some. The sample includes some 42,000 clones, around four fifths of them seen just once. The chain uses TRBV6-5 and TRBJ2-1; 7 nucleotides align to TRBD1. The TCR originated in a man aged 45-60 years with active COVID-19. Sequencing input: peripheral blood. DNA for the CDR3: TGTGCCAGCAGTTACTTCGGGACAGAGAACAATGAGCAGTTCTTC. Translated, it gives CASSYFGTENNEQFF.